This TCR beta chain was sequenced during a study of T cells in Graves' hyperthyroidism and ophthalmopathy. Amplification targeted TCR beta CDR3 regions from RNA transcripts. TCR CDR3 underwent first-round RT-PCR with the HTBI primer set. MiXCR, applied by TCRdb to the multiplex PCR reads, yields one record per CDR3 protein. The sample contains a few hundred thousand distinct CDR3 sequences, about 15% of which appear only once. This clonotype was picked up many times. Germline loops: CDR1 SGHRS, CDR2 YFSETQ. The CDR3 extends over 15 amino acids. With 0 bases removed from V and 3 bases from J, the gap between germline ends came to 13 bases.

The sequencing input was blood. The source of this sequence is a woman aged 25 to 45 with Graves' hyperthyroidism. V is TRBV5-1 and J is TRBJ2-7, with D possibly matching TRBD2 (6 bases). As DNA, the CDR3 is TGCGCCAGCAGCTTGGTCAACTTGGACTACTACGAGCAGTACTTC. It codes for CASSLVNLDYYEQYF.